A selection of T cell receptor beta chains follows, all from one sample in a study of blood T cell repertoires in COVID-19. This table comes from immunoSEQ multiplex PCR, and its TCRdb copy is limited to in-frame clones, with some not included. There are 200,000 to 250,000 clones in the sample; approximately 86% occur only once, and around 4% lies in the top ten. The specimen sequenced was PBMCs or T cells enriched from blood (not recorded which). These receptors all come from a young woman who had been exposed to COVID-19. The CDR3 runs from the conserved cysteine through the conserved F or W. Each record gives: V gene, J gene, D gene, clone size, CDR3 DNA, CDR3 protein. A D gene is named only where the DNA matches it firmly. Clone size is stated in some rows and not others, as once, few, many or a class when expanded.

V gene: TRBV13
J gene: TRBJ1-5
D gene: NA
clone size: NA
CDR3 DNA: TGTGCCAGCAGCTTAGGCCTGGGGCGGCAGCCCCAGCATTTT
CDR3 protein: CASSLGLGRQPQHF

V gene: TRBV27
J gene: TRBJ1-2
D gene: NA
clone size: NA
CDR3 DNA: TGTGCCAGCAGCGCCAGTAGGGGATATGGCTACACCTTC
CDR3 protein: CASSASRGYGYTF

V gene: TRBV10-2
J gene: TRBJ2-7
D gene: NA
clone size: once
CDR3 DNA: TGCGCCAGCAGTGAGATGGGGAGCGAGCAGTACTTC
CDR3 protein: CASSEMGSEQYF

V gene: TRBV6-5
J gene: TRBJ1-2
D gene: TRBD1
clone size: NA
CDR3 DNA: TGTGCCAGCAGCCGCTGGGACAGGGGTGGGGGCTACACCTTC
CDR3 protein: CASSRWDRGGGYTF

V gene: TRBV6-1
J gene: TRBJ1-6
D gene: TRBD1
clone size: NA
CDR3 DNA: TGTGCCAGCAGTGCCTACAGGGGGAGGCTTTATAATTCACCCCTCCACTTT
CDR3 protein: CASSAYRGRLYNSPLHF

V gene: TRBV5-8
J gene: TRBJ1-2
D gene: NA
clone size: NA
CDR3 DNA: TGTGCCAGCATTTCCCCTTCAAGTGGGGCGGAGGGCTACACCTTC
CDR3 protein: CASISPSSGAEGYTF

V gene: TRBV6-5
J gene: TRBJ2-1
D gene: NA
clone size: NA
CDR3 DNA: TGTGCCAGCAGTTACTCAGACGAGGGAGAGGACAATGAGCAGTTCTTC
CDR3 protein: CASSYSDEGEDNEQFF

V gene: TRBV10-3
J gene: TRBJ2-5
D gene: NA
clone size: NA
CDR3 DNA: TGTGCCATCAGTGAAGTGGGGCAGGGCCAAGAGACCCAGTACTTC
CDR3 protein: CAISEVGQGQETQYF

V gene: TRBV9
J gene: TRBJ1-1
D gene: NA
clone size: NA
CDR3 DNA: TGTGCCAGCAGCGTAACAGGGAGGAACACTGAAGCTTTCTTT
CDR3 protein: CASSVTGRNTEAFF

V gene: TRBV30
J gene: TRBJ2-5
D gene: NA
clone size: few
CDR3 DNA: TGTGCCTGGGGGGGGGCGGAGACCCAGTACTTC
CDR3 protein: CAWGGAETQYF

V gene: TRBV9
J gene: TRBJ1-1
D gene: NA
clone size: once
CDR3 DNA: TGTGCCAGCCGTAGGGGCCTTAACCTCGGCGTGAACACTGAAGCTTTCTTT
CDR3 protein: CASRRGLNLGVNTEAFF